This T cell receptor beta chain was found in a study of CD8+CD57+ T cells in acquired aplastic anemia. The study, taken as a whole, reports: The study identified roughly 29 CD8+ CDR3 sequences shared by patients and controls.

In this sample, this clonotype turned up a few times. The antigen remains unidentified. Profiling of TCR beta VDJ combinations and CDR3 sequences used genomic DNA as template. MiXCR, run by TCRdb on the reads, gives a single entry per CDR3 protein. Here the sample spans over 250,000 distinct CDR3 sequences, approximately 60% being singletons. Selection for sequencing was limited to patients who had shown CD8+CD57+ cell expansion by flow cytometry. CDR3 length equals 13 residues. CDR1 and CDR2 (germline): SGHDN, FVKESK. V dropped 2 bases and J dropped 11 bases, with 15 bases sitting between them. Sequencing was performed on sorted CD4+, CD8+, or CD8+CD57+ T cells (not recorded which) from PBMCs. The clonotype comes from a human donor with aplastic anemia. The rearrangement uses TRBV14 and TRBJ1-1; D is perhaps TRBD1 (5 bases). This CDR3 is CASSQLHGARAFF. The CDR3 nucleotides are TGTGCCAGCAGCCAACTTCACGGGGCTCGGGCTTTCTTT.